The present T cell receptor (beta chain) was sequenced within a study of T-cell memory formation after mild COVID-19. One entry per CDR3 protein results from TCRdb running MiXCR on the 5' RACE reads. The sample lists 300,000 or so distinct CDR3 sequences, about 17% occurring once. The CDR3 contains 16 residues. V was clipped by 5 bases and J by 2 bases; unmatched bases: 10. Germline-derived CDR1 and CDR2 are SGHKS and YYEKEE (reference sequence). The chain uses TRBV5-5 and TRBJ2-1; TRBD1 aligns across 7 bases. This clonotype originated in a man between 18 and 35 years old who had mild COVID-19 (a few samples of this study predate the infection). Cell type and time point are not known. The material sequenced was PBMCs or a T cell subset sorted from them (not recorded which). The CDR3 sequence: CASSPPSGTAYNEQFF. The CDR3 DNA is TGTGCCAGCAGTCCCCCCTCGGGGACAGCCTACAATGAGCAGTTCTTC.